This entry describes one TCR beta chain. The antigen is unknown. Germline CDR1 and CDR2: MNHEY and SMNVEV (reference sequence). The V end lost 1 base, the J end lost 6 bases, and 7 bases lay between the germline ends. The CDR3 spans 12 residues. The entry originates in a study of shared clonotypes between healthy human individuals. Overall study results and limits: Unshared clonotypes carried lower generation probabilities than those common to all four donors. Tissues were not sampled, only blood, and their repertoires likely differ. Around 5.3% of naive CD4 clonotypes were shared across a handful of donors.

Profiling relied on immunoSEQ multiplex PCR, and the TCRdb table lists in-frame clones only, not all of them. The table has hundreds of thousands of clones, around 96% seen once. In the naive CD8 group, cells lacked CD45RO and were positively selected for CCR7, so terminally differentiated effector memory CD45RA+ cells were left out. All donors were healthy HIV-negative adults lacking recent acute infections or vaccinations. The rearrangement joins TRBV27 to TRBJ2-7; D is unclear. This sequence was found in a woman in her twenties or thirties in good health. Sequenced sample: naive CD8+ T cells sorted from blood. CDR3 coding DNA: TGTGCCAGCAGTTTATTATTCCGCGAGCAGTACTTC. Amino acid sequence: CASSLLFREQYF.